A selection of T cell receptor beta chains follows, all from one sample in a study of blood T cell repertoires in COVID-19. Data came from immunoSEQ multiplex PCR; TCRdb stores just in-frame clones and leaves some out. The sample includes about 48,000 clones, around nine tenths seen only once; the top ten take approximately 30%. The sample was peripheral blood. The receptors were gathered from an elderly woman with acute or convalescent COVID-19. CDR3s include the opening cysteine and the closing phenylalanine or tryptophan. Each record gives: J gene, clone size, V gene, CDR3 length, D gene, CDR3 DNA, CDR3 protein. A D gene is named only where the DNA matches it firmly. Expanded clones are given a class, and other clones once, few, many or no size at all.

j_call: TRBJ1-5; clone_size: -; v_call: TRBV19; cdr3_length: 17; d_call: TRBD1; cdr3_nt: TGTGCCAGTAGTATCGCAGGGGGCCAGTATAGCAATCAGCCCCAGCATTTT; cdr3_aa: CASSIAGGQYSNQPQHF
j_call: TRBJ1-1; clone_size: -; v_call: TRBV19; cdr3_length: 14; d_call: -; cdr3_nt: TGTGCCAGTAGTATCCAACAGGGTCAGGCTGAAGCTTTCTTT; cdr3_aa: CASSIQQGQAEAFF
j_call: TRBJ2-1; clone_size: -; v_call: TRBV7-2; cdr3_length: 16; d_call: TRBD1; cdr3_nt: TGTGCCAGCAGCCGCAGTGCGGGACAGGTTTTCAATGAGCAGTTCTTC; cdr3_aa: CASSRSAGQVFNEQFF
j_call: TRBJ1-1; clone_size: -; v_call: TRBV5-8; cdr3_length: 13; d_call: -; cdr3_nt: TGTGCCAGCAGCCTCGTCCGAGGCACTGAAGCTTTCTTT; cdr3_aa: CASSLVRGTEAFF
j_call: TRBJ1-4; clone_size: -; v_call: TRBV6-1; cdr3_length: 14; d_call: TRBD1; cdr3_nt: TGTGCCAGCAGTGATCGACAGGGGGAGGAAAAACTGTTTTTT; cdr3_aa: CASSDRQGEEKLFF
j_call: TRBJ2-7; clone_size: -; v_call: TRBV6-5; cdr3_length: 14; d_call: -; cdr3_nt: TGTGCCAGCACCGGTAACAGCCCGACCTACGAGCAGTACTTC; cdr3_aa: CASTGNSPTYEQYF
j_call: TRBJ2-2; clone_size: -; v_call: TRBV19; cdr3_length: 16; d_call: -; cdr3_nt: TGTGCCAGTAGTATACCCGGCCAGGGTTACACCGGGGAGCTGTTTTTT; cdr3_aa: CASSIPGQGYTGELFF
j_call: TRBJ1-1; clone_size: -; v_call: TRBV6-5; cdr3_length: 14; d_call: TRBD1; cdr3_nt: TGTGCCAGCCAGGGACAGGGGGGGTACTCTGAAGCTTTCTTT; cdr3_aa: CASQGQGGYSEAFF
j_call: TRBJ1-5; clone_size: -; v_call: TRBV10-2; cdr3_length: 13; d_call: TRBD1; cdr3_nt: TGCGCCAGCAGCGTTATGAACAGGGGGCCCCAGCATTTT; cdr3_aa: CASSVMNRGPQHF
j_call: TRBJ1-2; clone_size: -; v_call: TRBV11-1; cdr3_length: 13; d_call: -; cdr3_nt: TGTGCCAGCAGCTTACAGGATAGCTATGGCTACACCTTC; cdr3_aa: CASSLQDSYGYTF
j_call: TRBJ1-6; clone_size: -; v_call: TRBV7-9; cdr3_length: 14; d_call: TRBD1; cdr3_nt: TGTGCCAGCAGTGATAGGACAGGGAATTCACCCCTCCACTTT; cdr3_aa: CASSDRTGNSPLHF
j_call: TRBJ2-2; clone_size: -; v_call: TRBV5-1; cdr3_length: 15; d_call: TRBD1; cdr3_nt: TGCGCCAGCAGCTCGACAGGGGTTAGCACCGGGGAGCTGTTTTTT; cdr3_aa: CASSSTGVSTGELFF
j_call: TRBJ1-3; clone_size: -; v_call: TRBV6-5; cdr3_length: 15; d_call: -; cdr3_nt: TGTGCCAGCAGACCACAGGCCCCCTCTGGAAACACCATATATTTT; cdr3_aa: CASRPQAPSGNTIYF
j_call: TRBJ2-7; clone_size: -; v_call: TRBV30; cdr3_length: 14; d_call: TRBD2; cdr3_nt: TGTGCCTGGAGTTTAGCGGGGGCCCTATACGAGCAGTACTTC; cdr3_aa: CAWSLAGALYEQYF
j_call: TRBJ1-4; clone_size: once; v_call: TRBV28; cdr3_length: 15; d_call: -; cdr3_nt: TGTGCCAGCACCCCTGACACCCCAACTAATGAAAAACTGTTTTTT; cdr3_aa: CASTPDTPTNEKLFF
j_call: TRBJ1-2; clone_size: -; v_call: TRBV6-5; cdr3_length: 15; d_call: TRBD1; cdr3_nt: TGTGCCAGCATCGGAAGGACAGGCTGGGAGTATGGCTACACCTTC; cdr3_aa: CASIGRTGWEYGYTF
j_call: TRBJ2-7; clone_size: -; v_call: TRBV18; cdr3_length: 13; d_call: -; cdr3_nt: TGTGCCAGCTCCCCCGCCAGAAGCTACGAGCAGTACTTC; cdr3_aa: CASSPARSYEQYF
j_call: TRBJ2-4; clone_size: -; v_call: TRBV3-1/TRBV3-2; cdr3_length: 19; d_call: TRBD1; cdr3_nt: TGTGCCAGCAGCCAAGTTCCCGGGGACAGTTTCCTAGCCAAAAACATTCAGTACTTC; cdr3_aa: CASSQVPGDSFLAKNIQYF
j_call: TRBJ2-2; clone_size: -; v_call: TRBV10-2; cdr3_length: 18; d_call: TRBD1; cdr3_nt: TGCGCCAGCAGTGAGTCGAAGTTCGGGACAGGGGGCTTCGGGGAGCTGTTTTTT; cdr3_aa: CASSESKFGTGGFGELFF
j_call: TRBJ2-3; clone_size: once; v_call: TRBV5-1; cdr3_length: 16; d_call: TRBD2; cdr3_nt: TGCGCCAGCAGCCCCCTAACGGGGGGGGCGGGAGATACGCAGTATTTT; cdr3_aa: CASSPLTGGAGDTQYF
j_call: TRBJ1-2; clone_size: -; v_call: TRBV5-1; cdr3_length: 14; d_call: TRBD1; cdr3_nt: TGCGCCAGCAGCTTGGAGGGACAGCCTTATGGCTACACCTTC; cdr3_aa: CASSLEGQPYGYTF
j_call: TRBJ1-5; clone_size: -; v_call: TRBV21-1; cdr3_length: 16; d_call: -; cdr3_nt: TGTGCCAGCAGCACGACCGCGGGGAATAGCAATCAGCCCCAGCATTTT; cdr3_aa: CASSTTAGNSNQPQHF
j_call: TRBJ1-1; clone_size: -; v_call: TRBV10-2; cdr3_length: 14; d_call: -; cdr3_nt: TGCGCCAGCAGTGAGCAGGCCCGGGGCACTGAAGCTTTCTTT; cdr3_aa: CASSEQARGTEAFF
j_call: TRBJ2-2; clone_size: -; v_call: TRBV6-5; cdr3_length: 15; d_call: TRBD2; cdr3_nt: TGTGCCAGCGGCGGACTAGCGGGTTACACCGGGGAGCTGTTTTTT; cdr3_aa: CASGGLAGYTGELFF
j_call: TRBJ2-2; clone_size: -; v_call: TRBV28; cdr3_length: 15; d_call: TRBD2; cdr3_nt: TGTGCCAGCAGTAACCGGGGGGGCGGCACCGGGGAGCTGTTTTTT; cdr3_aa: CASSNRGGGTGELFF
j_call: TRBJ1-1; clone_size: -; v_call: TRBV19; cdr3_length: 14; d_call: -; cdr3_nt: TGTGCCAGTAGTATTGGGGGCCGTCGCGCTGAAGCTTTCTTT; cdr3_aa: CASSIGGRRAEAFF
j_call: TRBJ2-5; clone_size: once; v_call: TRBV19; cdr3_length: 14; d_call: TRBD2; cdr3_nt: TGTGCCAGTAGTATTCGGCGGGGGTGGGAGACCCAGTACTTC; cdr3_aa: CASSIRRGWETQYF
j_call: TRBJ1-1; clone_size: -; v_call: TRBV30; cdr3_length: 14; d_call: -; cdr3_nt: TGTGCCTGGAGCCCCCGCGTTTTTCAAGCCCGGGCTTTCTTT; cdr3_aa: CAWSPRVFQARAFF
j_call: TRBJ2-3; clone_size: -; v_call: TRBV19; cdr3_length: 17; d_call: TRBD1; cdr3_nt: TGTGCCAGTAGTAAGGGACAGGGAGCGGCTAGCACAGATACGCAGTATTTT; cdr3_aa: CASSKGQGAASTDTQYF
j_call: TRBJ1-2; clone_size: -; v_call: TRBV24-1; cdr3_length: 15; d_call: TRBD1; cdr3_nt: TGTGCCACCAGTGAACATAGGACAGGGGTAGAGGGCTACACCTTC; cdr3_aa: CATSEHRTGVEGYTF
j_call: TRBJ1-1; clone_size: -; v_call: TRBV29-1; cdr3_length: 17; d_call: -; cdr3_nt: TGCAGCGTTGAAGACCCAACCTTACAGGGAATGAACACTGAAGCTTTCTTT; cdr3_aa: CSVEDPTLQGMNTEAFF
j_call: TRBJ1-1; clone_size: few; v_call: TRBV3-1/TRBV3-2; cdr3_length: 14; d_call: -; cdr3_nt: TGTGCCAGCAGCCAGAACTATATGAACACTGAAGCTTTCTTT; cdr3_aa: CASSQNYMNTEAFF
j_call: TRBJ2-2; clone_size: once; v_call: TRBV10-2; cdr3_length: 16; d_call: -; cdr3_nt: TGCGCCAGCAGGATCCTCGGGGGGCAGGGCACCGGGGAGCTGTTTTTT; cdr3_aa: CASRILGGQGTGELFF
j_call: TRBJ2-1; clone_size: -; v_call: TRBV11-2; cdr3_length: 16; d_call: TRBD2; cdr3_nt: TGTGCCAGCAGCTTAGATGGAACTAGCGGGGCCAATGAGCAGTTCTTC; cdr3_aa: CASSLDGTSGANEQFF
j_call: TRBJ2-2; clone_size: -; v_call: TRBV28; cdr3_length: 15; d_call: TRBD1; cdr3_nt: TGTGCCAGCAGTTTGTTTCAGGGGGTCACCGGGGAGCTGTTTTTT; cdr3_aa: CASSLFQGVTGELFF
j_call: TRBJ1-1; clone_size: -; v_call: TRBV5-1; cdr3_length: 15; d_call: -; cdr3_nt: TGCGCCAGCAGCTTAACAGGCGGATGGTACACTGAAGCTTTCTTT; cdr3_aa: CASSLTGGWYTEAFF
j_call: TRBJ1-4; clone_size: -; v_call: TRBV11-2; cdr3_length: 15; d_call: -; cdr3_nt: TGTGCCAGCAGTTTTTCCTTAGGGGGGGGTGAAAAACTGTTTTTT; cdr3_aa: CASSFSLGGGEKLFF
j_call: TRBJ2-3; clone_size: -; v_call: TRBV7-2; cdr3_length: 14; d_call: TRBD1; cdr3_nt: TGTGCCAGCAGCCCTGACAGGGGGACAGATACGCAGTATTTT; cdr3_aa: CASSPDRGTDTQYF
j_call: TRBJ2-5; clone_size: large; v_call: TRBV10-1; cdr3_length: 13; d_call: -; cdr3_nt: TGCGCCAGCAGTGCGGCCCCGCGGGGGACCCAGTACTTC; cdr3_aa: CASSAAPRGTQYF
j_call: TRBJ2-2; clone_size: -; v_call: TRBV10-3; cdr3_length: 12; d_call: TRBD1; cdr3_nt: TGTGCCACAGGGGGAGAGACCGGGGAGCTGTTTTTT; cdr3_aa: CATGGETGELFF
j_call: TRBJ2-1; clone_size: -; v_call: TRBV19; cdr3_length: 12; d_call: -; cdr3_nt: TGTGCCAGTAGTGTGGACAGCAATGAGCAGTTCTTC; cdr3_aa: CASSVDSNEQFF
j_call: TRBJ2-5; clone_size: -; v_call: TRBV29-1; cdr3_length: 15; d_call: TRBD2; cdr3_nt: TGCAGCGTTGAAAGGGGACTAGCGGGGGGAGAGACCCAGTACTTC; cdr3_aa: CSVERGLAGGETQYF
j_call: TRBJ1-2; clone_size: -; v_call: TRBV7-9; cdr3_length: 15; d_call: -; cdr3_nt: TGTGCCAGCAGCCCCCACCTAACGACAGGCGATGGCTACACCTTC; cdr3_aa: CASSPHLTTGDGYTF
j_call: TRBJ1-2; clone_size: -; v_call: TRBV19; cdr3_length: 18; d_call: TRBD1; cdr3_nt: TGTGCCAGTAGTATCTCCGGGACAGGGGCCTTTAATCTGTATGGCTACACCTTC; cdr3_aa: CASSISGTGAFNLYGYTF
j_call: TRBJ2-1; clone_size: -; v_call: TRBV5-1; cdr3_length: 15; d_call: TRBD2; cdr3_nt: TGCGCCAGCAGCTTGATGGCTAGCGGAGGTAATGAGCAGTTCTTC; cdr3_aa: CASSLMASGGNEQFF
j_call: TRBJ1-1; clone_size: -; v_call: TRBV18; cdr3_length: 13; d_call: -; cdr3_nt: TGTGCCAGCTCACAGGACAAGAACACTGAAGCTTTCTTT; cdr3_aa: CASSQDKNTEAFF
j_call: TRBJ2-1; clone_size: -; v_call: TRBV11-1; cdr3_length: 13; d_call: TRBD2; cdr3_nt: TGTGCCAGCAGCATTCTCGGGGGGAAGGAGCAGTTCTTC; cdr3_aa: CASSILGGKEQFF
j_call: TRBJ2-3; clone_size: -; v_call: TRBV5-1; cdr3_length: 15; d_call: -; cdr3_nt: TGCGCCAGCAGCCCAGGGTCGCCGAGCACAGATACGCAGTATTTT; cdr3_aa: CASSPGSPSTDTQYF
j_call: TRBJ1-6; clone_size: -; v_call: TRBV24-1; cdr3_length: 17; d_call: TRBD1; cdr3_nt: TGTGCCACCAGTGATTTAGGGAGCACAGGGGGTGATTCACCCCTCCACTTT; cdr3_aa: CATSDLGSTGGDSPLHF
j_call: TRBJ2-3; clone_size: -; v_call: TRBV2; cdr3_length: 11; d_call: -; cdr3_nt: TGTGCCAGCGGGCAGGCAGATACGCAGTATTTT; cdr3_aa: CASGQADTQYF
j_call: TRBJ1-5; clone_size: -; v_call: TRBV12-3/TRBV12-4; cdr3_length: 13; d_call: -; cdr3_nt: TGTGCCAGCAGTTTGAACAGTAATCAGCCCCAGCATTTT; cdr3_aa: CASSLNSNQPQHF
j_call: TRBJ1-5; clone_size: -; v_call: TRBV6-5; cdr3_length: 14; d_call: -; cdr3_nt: TGTGCCACCAGAGAGGGGGTCTCAGAGCAGCCCCAGCATTTT; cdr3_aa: CATREGVSEQPQHF